The entry that follows covers one T cell receptor beta chain sequence. Its antigen is not identified. This sample was taken from a study of STAT5B mutations in CD4+ large granular lymphocyte leukemia. For the study at large: The CDR3 'QG' motif was associated with a particular HLA allele among healthy donors.

V was clipped by 6 bases and J by 5 bases; unmatched bases: 8. The CDR3 consists of 14 residues. Germline V lookup: CDR1 MDHEN, CDR2 SYDVKM. Findings of the study overall: Patient CD4-sorted repertoires stayed more clonal than healthy ones after leukemic-clone removal. Higher CD4+ than CD8+ T-LGLL clonality might reflect small sample size.

Method: immunoSEQ multiplex PCR; TCRdb's copy keeps in-frame clones and lacks some. The sample yields fewer than 25,000 clones, roughly 82% seen once. The sample taken for sequencing was CD4+ T cells from blood buffy coats. The V and J genes are TRBV28 and TRBJ1-2; 8 nucleotides agree with TRBD1. The sequence was obtained from a human donor in good health. In nucleotides, the CDR3 is TGTGCCAGCAGGAACCAGGGGGCGGAGTATGGCTACACCTTC. The encoded protein is CASRNQGAEYGYTF.